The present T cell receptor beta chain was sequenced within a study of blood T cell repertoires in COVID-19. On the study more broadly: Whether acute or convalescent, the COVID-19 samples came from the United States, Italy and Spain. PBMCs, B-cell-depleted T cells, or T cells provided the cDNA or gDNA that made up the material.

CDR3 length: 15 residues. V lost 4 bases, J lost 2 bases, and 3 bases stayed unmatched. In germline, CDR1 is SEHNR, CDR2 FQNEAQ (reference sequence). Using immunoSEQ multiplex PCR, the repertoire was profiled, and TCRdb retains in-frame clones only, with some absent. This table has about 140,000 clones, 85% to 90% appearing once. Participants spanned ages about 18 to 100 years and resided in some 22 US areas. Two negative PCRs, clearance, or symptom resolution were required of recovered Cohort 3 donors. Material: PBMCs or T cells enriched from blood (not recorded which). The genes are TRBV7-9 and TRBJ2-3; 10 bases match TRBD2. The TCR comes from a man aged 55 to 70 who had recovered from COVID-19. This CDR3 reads CASSYGLAVTDTQYF. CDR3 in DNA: TGTGCCAGCAGCTACGGACTAGCGGTCACAGATACGCAGTATTTT.